This T cell receptor (beta chain) originates from a study of blood T cell repertoires in COVID-19. Background on the study: Italy, Spain and the United States were the sources of the convalescent and acute COVID-19 samples. Sample material is recorded as cDNA or gDNA derived from T cells, B-cell-depleted T cells, or PBMCs.

In the study's own analysis: Estimation of nucleated cell counts relied on the amplification of reference gene primers. Profiled with immunoSEQ multiplex PCR; TCRdb holds only in-frame clones, not every one. V, J and clone size are those of that table, while D and trimming were read from the DNA. The data contain about 99,000 clones, about 90% of them singletons. From germline, CDR1 is LGHDT and CDR2 YNNKEL (reference sequence). J gave up 7 bases and V 4 bases, and 5 bases lay outside the gene matches. The CDR3 length is 14 residues. This TCR was sampled from a man between 45 and 60 years old in a cohort sampled during active COVID-19. V is TRBV3-1 (or the pseudogene TRBV3-2) and J is TRBJ2-1; 9 nucleotides align to TRBD2. Source material: peripheral blood. In nucleotides, the CDR3 is TGTGCCAGCAGCCGCAGCGGGGGGAGAAATGAGCAGTTCTTC. Translation: CASSRSGGRNEQFF.